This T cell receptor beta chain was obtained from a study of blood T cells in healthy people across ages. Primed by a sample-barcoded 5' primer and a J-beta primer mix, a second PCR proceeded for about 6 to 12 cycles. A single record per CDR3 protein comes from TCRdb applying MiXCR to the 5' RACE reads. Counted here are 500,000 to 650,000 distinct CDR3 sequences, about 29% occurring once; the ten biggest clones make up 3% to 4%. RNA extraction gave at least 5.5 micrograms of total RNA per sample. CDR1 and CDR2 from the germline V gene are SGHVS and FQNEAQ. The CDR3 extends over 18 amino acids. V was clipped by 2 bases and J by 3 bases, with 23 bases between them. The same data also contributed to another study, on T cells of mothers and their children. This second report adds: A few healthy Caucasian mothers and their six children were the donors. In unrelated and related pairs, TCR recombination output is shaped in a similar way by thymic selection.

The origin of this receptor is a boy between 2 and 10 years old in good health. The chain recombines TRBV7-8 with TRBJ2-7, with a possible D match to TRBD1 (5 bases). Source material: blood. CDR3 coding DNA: TGTGCCAGCAGCTTACATCGATTGTATAAGGACAAACGCTACGAGCAGTACTTC. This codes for CASSLHRLYKDKRYEQYF.